This TCR beta chain was identified in a study of radiotherapy plus CTLA-4 blockade in lung cancer (dated by TCRdb to 2016 to 2019). In terms of the full investigation: Among the enrolled patients, about 20% had an objective response, and about 30% reached disease control. Overall study outcomes, separate from this receptor: The strongest predictors of response were reported to be early dynamic shifts in blood T cell clones along with a rise in serum interferon-beta following radiation. After treatment with radiotherapy and ipilimumab, TCR clones that originated in tumors expanded in peripheral blood.

Library generation was performed with the immunoSEQ multiplex PCR assay. TCRdb stores this immuneACCESS table with in-frame sequences only. Part of the clones is absent; in the studies checked, under half of the shortfall reflects unresolved V genes, and no reason is known for the rest. For this sample there are about 120,000 clones; approximately 90% appear just once. The ten largest clones add up to more than 6.5% of the sample. The CDR3 numbers 18 residues from cysteine through phenylalanine. The kept DNA is CDR3 alone, 54 bases in frame from the first base. Relative to germline, V is 3 bases shorter and J is 0 bases shorter, with 18 bases between their ends. The germline V gene encodes CDR1 SNHLY and CDR2 FYNNEI. The study tested focal radiation therapy combined with CTLA-4 blockade (ipilimumab) in patients with chemo-refractory metastatic non-small-cell lung cancer. This clone was counted once. Its antigen specificity is not known. Per-base quality was not reported, and no clone a single base away is much larger than it.

The chain employs TRBV2 and TRBJ1-3; the D gene cannot be resolved reliably. This receptor was taken from a human donor with non-small cell lung cancer that progressed on radiotherapy plus ipilimumab. The specimen comprised peripheral blood, sampled from a patient treated with radiotherapy plus ipilimumab. The CDR3 region: CASSEIMLRRISGNTIYF. DNA sequence: TGTGCCAGCAGTGAGATTATGCTTCGCCGGATCTCTGGAAACACCATATATTTT.